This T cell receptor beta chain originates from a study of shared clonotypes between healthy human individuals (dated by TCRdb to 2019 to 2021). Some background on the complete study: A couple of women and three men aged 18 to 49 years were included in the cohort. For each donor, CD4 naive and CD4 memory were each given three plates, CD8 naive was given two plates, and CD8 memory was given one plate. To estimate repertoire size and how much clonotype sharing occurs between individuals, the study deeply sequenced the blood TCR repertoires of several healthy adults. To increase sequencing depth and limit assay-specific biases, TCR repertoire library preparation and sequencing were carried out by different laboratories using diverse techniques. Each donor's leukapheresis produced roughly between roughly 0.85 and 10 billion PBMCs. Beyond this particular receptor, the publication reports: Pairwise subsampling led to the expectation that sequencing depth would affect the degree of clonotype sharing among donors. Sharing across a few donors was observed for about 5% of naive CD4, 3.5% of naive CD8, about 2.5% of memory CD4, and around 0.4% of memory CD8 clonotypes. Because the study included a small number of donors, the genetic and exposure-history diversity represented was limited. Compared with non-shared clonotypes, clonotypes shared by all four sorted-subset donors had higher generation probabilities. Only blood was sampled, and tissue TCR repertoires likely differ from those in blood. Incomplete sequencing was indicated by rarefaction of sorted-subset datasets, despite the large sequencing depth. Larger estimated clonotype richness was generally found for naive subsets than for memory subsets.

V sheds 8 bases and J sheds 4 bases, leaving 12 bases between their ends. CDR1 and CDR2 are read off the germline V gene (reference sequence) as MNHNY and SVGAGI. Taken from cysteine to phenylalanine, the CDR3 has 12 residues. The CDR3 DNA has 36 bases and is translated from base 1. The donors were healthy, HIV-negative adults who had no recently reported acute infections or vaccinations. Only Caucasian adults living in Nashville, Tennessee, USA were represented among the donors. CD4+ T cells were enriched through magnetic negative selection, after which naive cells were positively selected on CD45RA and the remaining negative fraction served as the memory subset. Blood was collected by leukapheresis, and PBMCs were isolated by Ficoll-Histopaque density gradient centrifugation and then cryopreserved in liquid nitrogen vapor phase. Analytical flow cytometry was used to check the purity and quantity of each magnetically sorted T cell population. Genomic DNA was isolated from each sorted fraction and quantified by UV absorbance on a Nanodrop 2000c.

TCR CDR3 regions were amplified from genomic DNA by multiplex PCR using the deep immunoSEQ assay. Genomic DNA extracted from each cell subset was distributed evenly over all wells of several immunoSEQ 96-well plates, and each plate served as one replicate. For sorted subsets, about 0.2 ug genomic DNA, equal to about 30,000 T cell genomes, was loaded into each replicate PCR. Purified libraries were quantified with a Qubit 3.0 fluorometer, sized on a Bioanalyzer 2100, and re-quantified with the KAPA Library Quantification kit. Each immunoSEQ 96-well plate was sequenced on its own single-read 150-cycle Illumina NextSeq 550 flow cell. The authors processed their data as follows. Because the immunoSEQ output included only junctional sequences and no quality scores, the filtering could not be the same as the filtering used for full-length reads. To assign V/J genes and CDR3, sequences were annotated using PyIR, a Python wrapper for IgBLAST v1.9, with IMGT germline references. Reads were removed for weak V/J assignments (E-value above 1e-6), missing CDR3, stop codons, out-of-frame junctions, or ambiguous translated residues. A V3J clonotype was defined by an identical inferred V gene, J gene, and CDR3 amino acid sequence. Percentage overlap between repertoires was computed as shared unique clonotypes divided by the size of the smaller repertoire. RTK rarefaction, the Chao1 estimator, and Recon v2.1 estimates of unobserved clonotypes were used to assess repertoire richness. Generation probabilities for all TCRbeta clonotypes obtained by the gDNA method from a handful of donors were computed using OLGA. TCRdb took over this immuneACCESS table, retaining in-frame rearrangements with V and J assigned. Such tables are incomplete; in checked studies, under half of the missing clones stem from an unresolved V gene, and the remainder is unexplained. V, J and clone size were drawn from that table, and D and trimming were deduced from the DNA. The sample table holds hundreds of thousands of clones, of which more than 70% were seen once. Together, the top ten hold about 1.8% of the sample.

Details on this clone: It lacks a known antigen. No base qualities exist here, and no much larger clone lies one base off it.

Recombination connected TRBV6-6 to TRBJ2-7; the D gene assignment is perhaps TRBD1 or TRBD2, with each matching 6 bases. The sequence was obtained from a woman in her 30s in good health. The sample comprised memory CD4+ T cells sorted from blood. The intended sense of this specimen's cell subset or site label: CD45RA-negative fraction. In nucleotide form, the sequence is TGTGCCAGCCGCGCGGGGACATACGAGCAGTACTTC. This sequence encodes CASRAGTYEQYF.